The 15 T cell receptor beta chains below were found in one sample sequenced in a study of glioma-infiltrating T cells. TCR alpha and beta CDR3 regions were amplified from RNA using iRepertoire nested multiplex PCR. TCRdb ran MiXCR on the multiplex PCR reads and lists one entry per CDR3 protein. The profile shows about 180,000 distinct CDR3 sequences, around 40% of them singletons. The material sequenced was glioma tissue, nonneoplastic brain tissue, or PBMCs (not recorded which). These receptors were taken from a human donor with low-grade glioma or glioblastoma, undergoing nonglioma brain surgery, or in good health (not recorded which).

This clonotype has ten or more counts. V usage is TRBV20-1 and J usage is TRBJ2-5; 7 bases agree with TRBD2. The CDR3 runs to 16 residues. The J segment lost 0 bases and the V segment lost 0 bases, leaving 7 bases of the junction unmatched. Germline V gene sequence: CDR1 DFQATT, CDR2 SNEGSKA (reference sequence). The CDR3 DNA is TGCAGTGCTAGAGATACGCCTAGCGGATACCAAGAGACCCAGTACTTC. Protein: CSARDTPSGYQETQYF.

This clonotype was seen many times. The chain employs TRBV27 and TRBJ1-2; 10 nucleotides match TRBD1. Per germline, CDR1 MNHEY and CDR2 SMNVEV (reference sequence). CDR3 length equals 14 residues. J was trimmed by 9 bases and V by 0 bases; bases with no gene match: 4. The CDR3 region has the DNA TGTGCCAGCAGTTTATCGATGGGACAGGGGAGCTACACCTTC. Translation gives CASSLSMGQGSYTF.

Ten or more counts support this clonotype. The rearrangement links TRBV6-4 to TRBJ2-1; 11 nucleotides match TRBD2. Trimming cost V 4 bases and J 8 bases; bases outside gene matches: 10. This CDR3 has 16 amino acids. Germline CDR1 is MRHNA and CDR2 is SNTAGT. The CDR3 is CASSVIAGGTLHEQFF. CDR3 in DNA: TGTGCCAGCAGTGTTATAGCGGGAGGGACCTTGCATGAGCAGTTCTTC.

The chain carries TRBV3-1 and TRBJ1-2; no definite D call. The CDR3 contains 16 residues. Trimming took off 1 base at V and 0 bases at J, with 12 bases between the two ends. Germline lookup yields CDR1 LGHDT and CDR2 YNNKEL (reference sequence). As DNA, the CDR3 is TGTGCCAGCAGCCAAGGCAGTTCTAGAGCTAACTATGGCTACACCTTC. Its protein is CASSQGSSRANYGYTF.

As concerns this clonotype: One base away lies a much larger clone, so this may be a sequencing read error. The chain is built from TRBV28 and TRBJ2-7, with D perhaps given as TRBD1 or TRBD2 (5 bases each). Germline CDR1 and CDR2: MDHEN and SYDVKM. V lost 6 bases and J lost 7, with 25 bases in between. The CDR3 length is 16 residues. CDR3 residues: CASRSRDPSSYNEQYF. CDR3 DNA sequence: TGTGCCAGCAGAAGCCGGGACCCCAGCTCCTACAATGAGCAGTACTTC. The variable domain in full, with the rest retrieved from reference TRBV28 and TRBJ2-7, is DVKVTQSSRYLVKRTGEKVFLECVQDMDHENMFWYRQDPGLGLRLIYFSYDVKMKEKGDIPEGYSVSREKKERFSLILESASTNQTSMYLCASRSRDPSSYNEQYFGPGTRLTVT.

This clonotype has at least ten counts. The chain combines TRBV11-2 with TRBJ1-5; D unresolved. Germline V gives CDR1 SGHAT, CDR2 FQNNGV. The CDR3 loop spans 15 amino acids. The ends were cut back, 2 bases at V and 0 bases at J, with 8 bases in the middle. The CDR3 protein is CASSLSGYSNQPQHF. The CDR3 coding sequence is TGTGCCAGCAGCTTATCAGGTTATAGCAATCAGCCCCAGCATTTT. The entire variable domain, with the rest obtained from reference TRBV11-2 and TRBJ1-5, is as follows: EAGVAQSPRYKIIEKRQSVAFWCNPISGHATLYWYQQILGQGPKLLIQFQNNGVVDDSQLPKDRFSAERLKGVDSTLKIQPAKLEDSAVYLCASSLSGYSNQPQHFGDGTRLSIL.

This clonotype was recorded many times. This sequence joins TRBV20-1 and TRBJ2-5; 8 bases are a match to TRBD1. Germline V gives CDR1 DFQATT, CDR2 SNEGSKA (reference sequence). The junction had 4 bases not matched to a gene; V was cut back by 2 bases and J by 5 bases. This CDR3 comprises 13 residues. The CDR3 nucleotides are TGCAGTGCTAGATCAGGGGGCATGGAGACCCAGTACTTC. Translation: CSARSGGMETQYF.

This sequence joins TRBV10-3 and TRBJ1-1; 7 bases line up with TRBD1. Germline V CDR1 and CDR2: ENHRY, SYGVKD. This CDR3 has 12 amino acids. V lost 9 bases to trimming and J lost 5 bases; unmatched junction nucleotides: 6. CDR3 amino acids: CAIRQGSTEAFF. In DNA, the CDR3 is TGTGCCATAAGACAGGGTTCGACTGAAGCTTTCTTT.

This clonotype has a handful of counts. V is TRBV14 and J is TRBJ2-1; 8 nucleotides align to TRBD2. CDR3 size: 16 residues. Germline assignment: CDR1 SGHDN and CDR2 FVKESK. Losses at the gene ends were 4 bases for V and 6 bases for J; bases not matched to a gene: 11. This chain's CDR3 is CASSPLAGHPINEQFF. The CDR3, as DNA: TGTGCCAGCAGCCCGCTAGCGGGTCACCCAATCAATGAGCAGTTCTTC.

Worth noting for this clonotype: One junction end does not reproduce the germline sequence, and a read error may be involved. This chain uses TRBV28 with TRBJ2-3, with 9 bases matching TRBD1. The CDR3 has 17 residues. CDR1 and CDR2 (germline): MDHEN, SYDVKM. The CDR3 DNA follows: TGTGCCAGCAGCTTAAGTTTGGGACAGGGAAGCACAGGTACGCAGTATTTT. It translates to CASSLSLGQGSTGTQYF.

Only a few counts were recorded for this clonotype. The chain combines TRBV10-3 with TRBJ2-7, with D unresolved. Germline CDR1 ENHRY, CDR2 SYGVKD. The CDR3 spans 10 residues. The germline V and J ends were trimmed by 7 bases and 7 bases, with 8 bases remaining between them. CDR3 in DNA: TGTGCCATCATGTGGAGAGAGCAGTACTTC. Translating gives CAIMWREQYF.

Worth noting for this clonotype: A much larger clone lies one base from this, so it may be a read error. Here the CDR3 reads CASSQDYRTDKYGYTF. In nucleotides, the CDR3 is TGTGCCAGCAGCCAAGATTACCGGACAGATAAATATGGCTACACCTTC. The V call is TRBV3-1, the J call TRBJ1-2; perhaps TRBD1 as D (6 bases). Deletions cut 0 bases from V and 5 bases from J, with 16 bases between. Germline CDR1 is LGHDT and CDR2 is YNNKEL (reference sequence). The length of the CDR3 is 16 residues.

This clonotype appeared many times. The DNA of the CDR3 is TGCAGTGCCTCCTCGAACAGGGAGGTCTACGAGCAGTACTTC. Translated: CSASSNREVYEQYF. The rearrangement uses TRBV20-1 and TRBJ2-7; D may match TRBD1 or TRBD2 (6 bases each). Germline lookup yields CDR1 DFQATT and CDR2 SNEGSKA (reference sequence). The CDR3 spans 14 residues. V lost 6 bases, J lost 3 bases, and 18 bases lay in between.

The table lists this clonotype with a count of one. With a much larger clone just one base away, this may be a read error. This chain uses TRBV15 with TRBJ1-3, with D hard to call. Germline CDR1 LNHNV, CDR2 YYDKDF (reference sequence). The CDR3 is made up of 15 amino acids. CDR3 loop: CATRRDRASGNTIYF. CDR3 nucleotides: TGTGCCACCAGAAGAGATCGGGCCTCTGGAAACACCATATATTTT.

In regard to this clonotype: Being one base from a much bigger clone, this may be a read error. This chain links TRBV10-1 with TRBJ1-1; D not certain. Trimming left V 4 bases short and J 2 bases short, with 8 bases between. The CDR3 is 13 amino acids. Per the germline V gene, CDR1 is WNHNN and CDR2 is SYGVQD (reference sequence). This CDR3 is CASSGKSNTEAFF. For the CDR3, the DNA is TGCGCCAGCAGTGGCAAAAGTAACACTGAAGCTTTCTTT.